The present TCR beta chain was sequenced within a study of cytomegalovirus exposure and HLA in healthy donors. It was with 60 Vbeta and 13 Jbeta primers that the PCR ran. Profiled with immunoSEQ multiplex PCR; TCRdb holds only in-frame clones, not every one. Of about 120,000 clones listed, 65% to 80% were seen once; the top ten hold around 5.8%. The sample holds one count of this clone. Looked up from germline, CDR1 is MNHNY and CDR2 is SVGAGI (reference sequence). CDR3 length equals 14 residues. Trimming removed 6 bases from V and 2 bases from J, with 11 bases in between. The sample comprised PBMCs. The TCR comes from a man younger than 30 in good health and CMV-seropositive. The genes are TRBV6-6 and TRBJ1-5; D is unresolved. The chain's CDR3 is CASSLGRGNQPQHF. CDR3 DNA: TGTGCCAGCAGCCTAGGTCGGGGCAATCAGCCCCAGCATTTT.